These T cell receptor beta chains were read from a single sample in a study of T cells in Graves' hyperthyroidism and ophthalmopathy. In TCRdb, the multiplex PCR reads were re-called with MiXCR into one record per CDR3 protein. In the table there are hundreds of thousands of distinct CDR3 sequences, approximately 15% of which are singletons. Material: blood. The receptor source for this set is a woman in her forties with Graves' ophthalmopathy. The CDR3 runs from the conserved cysteine through the conserved F or W.

v_gene	j_gene	CDR3aa
TRBV2	TRBJ1-2	CASSEFTGTGSSNYGYTF
TRBV7-9	TRBJ1-4	CASSPTSNEKLFF
TRBV12-3/TRBV12-4	TRBJ1-3	CASRSGTIYF
TRBV6-1	TRBJ1-1	CASSFGTDNTEAFF
TRBV12-3/TRBV12-4	TRBJ2-3	CASSFERRADTQYF
TRBV7-9	TRBJ2-5	CASSLAMETQYF
TRBV12-5	TRBJ1-2	CASGLVHLDRGPNYGYTF
TRBV6-1	TRBJ2-2	CASSNPSGGSGELFF
TRBV20-1	TRBJ2-1	CSARVPGPYNEQFF
TRBV18	TRBJ2-3	CASSPTGITTDTQYF
TRBV20-1	TRBJ1-4	CSASGRNNEKLFF
TRBV6-1	TRBJ2-1	CASIRTGGNNEQFF
TRBV29-1	TRBJ2-1	CSVDRGGNEQFF
TRBV20-1	TRBJ2-7	CSALPGQPYEQYF